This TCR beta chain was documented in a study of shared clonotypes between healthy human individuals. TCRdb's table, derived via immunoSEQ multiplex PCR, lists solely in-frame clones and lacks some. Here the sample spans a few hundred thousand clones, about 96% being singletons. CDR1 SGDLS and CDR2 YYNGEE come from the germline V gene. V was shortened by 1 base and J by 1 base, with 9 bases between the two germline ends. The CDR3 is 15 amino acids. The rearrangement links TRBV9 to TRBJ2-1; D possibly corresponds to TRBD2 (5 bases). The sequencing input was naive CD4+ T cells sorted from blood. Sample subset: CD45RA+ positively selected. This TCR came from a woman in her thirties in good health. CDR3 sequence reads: CASSVSGESYNEQFF. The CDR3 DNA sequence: TGTGCCAGCAGCGTATCTGGGGAGTCCTACAATGAGCAGTTCTTC.